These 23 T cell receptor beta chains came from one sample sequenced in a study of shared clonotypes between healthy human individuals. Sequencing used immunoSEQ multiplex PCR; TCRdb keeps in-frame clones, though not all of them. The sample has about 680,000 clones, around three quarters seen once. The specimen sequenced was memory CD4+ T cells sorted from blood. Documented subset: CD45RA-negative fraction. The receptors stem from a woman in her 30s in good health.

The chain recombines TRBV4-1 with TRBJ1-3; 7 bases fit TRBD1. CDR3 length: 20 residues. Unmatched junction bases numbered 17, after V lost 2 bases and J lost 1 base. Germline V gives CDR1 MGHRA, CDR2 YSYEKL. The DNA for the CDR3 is TGCGCCAGCAGCCAATACCCATTATCGACAGGGCGGGATTCTGGAAACACCATATATTTT. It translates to CASSQYPLSTGRDSGNTIYF.

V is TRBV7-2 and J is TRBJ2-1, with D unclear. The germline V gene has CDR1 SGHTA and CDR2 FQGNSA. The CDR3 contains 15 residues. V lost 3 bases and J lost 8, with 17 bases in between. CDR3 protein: CASSFSTFGIDEQFF. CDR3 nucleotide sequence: TGTGCCAGCAGCTTTTCTACTTTTGGGATTGATGAGCAGTTCTTC. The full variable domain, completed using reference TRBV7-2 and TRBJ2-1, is GAGVSQSPSNKVTEKGKDVELRCDPISGHTALYWYRQSLGQGLEFLIYFQGNSAPDKSGLPSDRFSAERTGGSVSTLTIQRTQQEDSAVYLCASSFSTFGIDEQFFGPGTRLTVL.

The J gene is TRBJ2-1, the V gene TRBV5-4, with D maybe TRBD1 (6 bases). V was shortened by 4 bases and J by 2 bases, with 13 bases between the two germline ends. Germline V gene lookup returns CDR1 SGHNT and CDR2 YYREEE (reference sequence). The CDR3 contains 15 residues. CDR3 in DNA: TGTGCCAGCAGCCCGGGCAGGGGAGCCTACAATGAGCAGTTCTTC. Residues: CASSPGRGAYNEQFF.

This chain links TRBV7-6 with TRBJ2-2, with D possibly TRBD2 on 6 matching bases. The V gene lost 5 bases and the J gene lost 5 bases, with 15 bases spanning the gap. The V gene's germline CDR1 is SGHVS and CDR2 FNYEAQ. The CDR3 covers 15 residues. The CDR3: CASSPNSGRTGELFF. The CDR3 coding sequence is TGTGCCAGCAGCCCAAACAGCGGGCGGACCGGGGAGCTGTTTTTT.

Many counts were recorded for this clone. CDR3 region: CASSGSDGMNTEAFF. The CDR3 coding sequence is TGCGCCAGCAGCGGATCGGACGGGATGAACACTGAAGCTTTCTTT. The V and J genes are TRBV5-1 and TRBJ1-1; no clear D gene. The V end lost 4 bases, the J end lost 0 bases, and 13 bases lay between the germline ends. Germline CDR1 and CDR2: SGHRS and YFSETQ. The CDR3 loop spans 15 amino acids.

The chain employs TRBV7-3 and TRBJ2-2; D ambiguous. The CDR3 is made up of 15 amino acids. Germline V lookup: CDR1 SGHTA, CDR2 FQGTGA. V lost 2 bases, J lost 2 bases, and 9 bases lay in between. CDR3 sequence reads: CASSLAAINTGELFF. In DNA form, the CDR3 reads TGTGCCAGCAGCTTAGCGGCTATCAACACCGGGGAGCTGTTTTTT.

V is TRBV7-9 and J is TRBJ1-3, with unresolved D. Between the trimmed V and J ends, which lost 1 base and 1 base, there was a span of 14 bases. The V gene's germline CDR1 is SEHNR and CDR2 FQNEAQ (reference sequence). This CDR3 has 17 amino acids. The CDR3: CASSLVIGVSSGNTIYF. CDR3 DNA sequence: TGTGCCAGCAGCTTAGTGATCGGGGTATCTTCTGGAAACACCATATATTTT.

Here the CDR3 DNA reads TGTGCCAGCAGCCATCTGGATGGAGCGGGAGGGTCTAGCTCCTACGAGCAGTACTTC. Translating it yields CASSHLDGAGGSSSYEQYF. The chain links TRBV4-2 to TRBJ2-7, with 10 bases that match TRBD2. This CDR3 contains 19 residues. The germline gives CDR1 LGHNA, CDR2 YNFKEQ. J gave up 0 bases and V 3 bases, and 14 bases lay outside the gene matches.

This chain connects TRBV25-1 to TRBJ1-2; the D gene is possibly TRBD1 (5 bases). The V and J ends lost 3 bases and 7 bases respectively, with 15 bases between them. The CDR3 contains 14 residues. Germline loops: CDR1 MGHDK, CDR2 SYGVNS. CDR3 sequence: CASSEPTAGLGYTF. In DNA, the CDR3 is TGTGCCAGCAGTGAGCCGACAGCCGGGCTTGGCTACACCTTC.

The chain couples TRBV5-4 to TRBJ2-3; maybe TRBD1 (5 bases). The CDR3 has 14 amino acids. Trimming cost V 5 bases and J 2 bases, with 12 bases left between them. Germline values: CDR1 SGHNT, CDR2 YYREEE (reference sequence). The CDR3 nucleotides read TGTGCCAGCAGTCCACAGGCTTACACAGATACGCAGTATTTT. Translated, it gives CASSPQAYTDTQYF.

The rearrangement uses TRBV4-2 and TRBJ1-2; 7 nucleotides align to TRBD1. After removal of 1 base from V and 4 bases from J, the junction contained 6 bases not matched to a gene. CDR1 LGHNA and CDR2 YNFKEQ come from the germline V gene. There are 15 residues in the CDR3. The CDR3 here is CASSQGGGAGYGYTF. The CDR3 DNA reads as TGTGCCAGCAGCCAAGGAGGGGGCGCCGGCTATGGCTACACCTTC.

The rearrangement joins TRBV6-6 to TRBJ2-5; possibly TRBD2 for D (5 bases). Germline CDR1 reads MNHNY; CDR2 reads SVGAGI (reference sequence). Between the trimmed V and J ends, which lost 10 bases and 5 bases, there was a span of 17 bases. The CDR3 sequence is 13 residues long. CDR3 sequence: CATSRARGETQYF. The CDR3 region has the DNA TGTGCCACCTCCCGCGCCCGAGGGGAGACCCAGTACTTC.

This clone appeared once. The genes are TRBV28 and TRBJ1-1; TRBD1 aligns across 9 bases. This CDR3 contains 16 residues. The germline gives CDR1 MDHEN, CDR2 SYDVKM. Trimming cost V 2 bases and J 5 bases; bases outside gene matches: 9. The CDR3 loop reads CASSLMPQGARTEAFF. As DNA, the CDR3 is TGTGCCAGCAGTTTAATGCCACAGGGGGCGCGAACTGAAGCTTTCTTT.

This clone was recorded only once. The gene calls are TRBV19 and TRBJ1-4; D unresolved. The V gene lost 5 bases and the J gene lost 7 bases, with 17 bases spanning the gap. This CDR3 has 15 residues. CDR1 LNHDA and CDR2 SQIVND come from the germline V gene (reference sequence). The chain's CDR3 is CASSGQMGVSEKLFF. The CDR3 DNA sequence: TGTGCCAGTAGTGGCCAGATGGGCGTTAGTGAAAAACTGTTTTTT.

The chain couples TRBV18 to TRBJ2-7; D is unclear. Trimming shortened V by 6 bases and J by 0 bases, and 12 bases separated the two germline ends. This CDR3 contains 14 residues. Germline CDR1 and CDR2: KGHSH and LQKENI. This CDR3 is CASSRNWGSYEQYF. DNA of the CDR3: TGTGCCAGCTCTCGGAATTGGGGCTCCTACGAGCAGTACTTC.

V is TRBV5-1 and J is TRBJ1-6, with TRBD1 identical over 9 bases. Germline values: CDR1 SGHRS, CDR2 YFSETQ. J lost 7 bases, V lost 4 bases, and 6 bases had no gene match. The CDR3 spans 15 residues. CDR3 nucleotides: TGCGCCAGCAGCCACAGGGACAGGGTCAATTCACCCCTCCACTTT. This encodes CASSHRDRVNSPLHF.

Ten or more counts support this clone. CDR3 loop: CAWSVQGSSNQPQHF. In nucleotides, the CDR3 is TGTGCCTGGAGTGTACAAGGTTCTAGCAATCAGCCCCAGCATTTT. The genes are TRBV30 and TRBJ1-5; D is unresolved. V gave up 0 bases and J gave up 0 bases, with 9 bases separating them. This CDR3 is 15 amino acids long. The germline CDR1 and CDR2 sequences are GTSNPN and SVGIG (reference sequence). Combining the CDR3 with reference TRBV30 and TRBJ1-5 gives the whole variable domain SQTIHQWPATLVQPVGSPLSLECTVEGTSNPNLYWYRQAAGRGLQLLFYSVGIGQISSEVPQNLSASRPQDRQFILSSKKLLLSDSGFYLCAWSVQGSSNQPQHFGDGTRLSIL.

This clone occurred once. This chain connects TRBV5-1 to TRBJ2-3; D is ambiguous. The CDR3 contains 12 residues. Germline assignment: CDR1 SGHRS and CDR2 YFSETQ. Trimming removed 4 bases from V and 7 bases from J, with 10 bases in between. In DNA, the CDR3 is TGCGCCAGCAGCACCCCTACGAATACGCAGTATTTT. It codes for CASSTPTNTQYF.

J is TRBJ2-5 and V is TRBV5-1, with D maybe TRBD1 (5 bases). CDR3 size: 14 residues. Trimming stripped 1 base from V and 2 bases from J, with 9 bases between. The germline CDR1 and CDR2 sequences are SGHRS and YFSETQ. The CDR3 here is CASSLRGRQETQYF. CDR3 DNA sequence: TGCGCCAGCAGCTTGAGGGGCAGACAAGAGACCCAGTACTTC.

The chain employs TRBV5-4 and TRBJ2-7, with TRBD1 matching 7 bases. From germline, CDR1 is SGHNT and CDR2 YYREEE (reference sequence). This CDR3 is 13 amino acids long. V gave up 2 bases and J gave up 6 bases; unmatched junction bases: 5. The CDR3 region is CASSFGTAREQYF. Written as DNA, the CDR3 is TGTGCCAGCAGCTTCGGGACAGCCCGCGAGCAGTACTTC.

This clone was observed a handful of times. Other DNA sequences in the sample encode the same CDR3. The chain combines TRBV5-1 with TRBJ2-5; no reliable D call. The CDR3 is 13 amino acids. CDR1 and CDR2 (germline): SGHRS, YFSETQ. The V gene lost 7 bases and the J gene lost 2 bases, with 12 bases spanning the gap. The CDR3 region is CASSPGSQETQYF. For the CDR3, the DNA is TGCGCCAGCTCACCGGGCAGTCAAGAGACCCAGTACTTC.

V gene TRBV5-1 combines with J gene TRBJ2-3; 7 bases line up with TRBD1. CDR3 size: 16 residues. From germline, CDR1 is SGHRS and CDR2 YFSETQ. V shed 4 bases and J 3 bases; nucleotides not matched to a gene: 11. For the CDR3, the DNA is TGCGCCAGCAGCCCGTCACAGGGGTTAGGGACAGATACGCAGTATTTT. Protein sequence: CASSPSQGLGTDTQYF.

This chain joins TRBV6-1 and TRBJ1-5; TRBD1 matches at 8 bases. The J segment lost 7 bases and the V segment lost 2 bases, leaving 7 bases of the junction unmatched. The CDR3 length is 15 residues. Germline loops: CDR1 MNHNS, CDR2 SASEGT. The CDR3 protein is CASSEFGRTGQPQHF. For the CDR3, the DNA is TGTGCCAGCAGTGAATTCGGTAGGACAGGGCAGCCCCAGCATTTT.